This paragraph covers one T cell receptor beta chain sequence. The sample is drawn from a study of blood T cell repertoires in COVID-19. Produced via immunoSEQ multiplex PCR; TCRdb's table is partial and in-frame only. This table has approximately 80,000 clones, almost 85% appearing once. CDR1 and CDR2 (germline): SGHKS, YYEKEE (reference sequence). V lost 4 bases and J 4 bases, leaving 9 bases between the germline ends. The CDR3 extends over 13 amino acids. The sequencing sample was made of peripheral blood. J is TRBJ1-5 and V is TRBV5-5; D ambiguous. The TCR originated in a man aged 50 to 59 with COVID-19, enrolled during active disease. CDR3 DNA: TGTGCCAGCAGCCTGGATCCGAATCAGCCCCAGCATTTT. Translation: CASSLDPNQPQHF.